Sequencing of this T cell receptor (beta chain) was carried out in a study of control samples from healthy donors and cancer patients. The V segment lost 3 bases and the J segment 3 bases; nucleotides outside the gene matches: 6. Germline-derived CDR1 and CDR2 are SGHAT and FQDESV (reference sequence). This CDR3 has 15 amino acids. Sequenced by immunoSEQ multiplex PCR; TCRdb stores in-frame clones only, minus some. The table includes around 70,000 clones, about 87% detected once. Sequences were obtained from PBMCs. The rearrangement links TRBV11-1 to TRBJ2-7; 9 bases fit TRBD1. The clonotype comes from a woman in her forties or fifties with head and neck cancer. CDR3 amino acids: CASSFYRGPRYEQYF. DNA of the CDR3: TGTGCCAGCAGCTTCTACAGGGGGCCCCGCTACGAGCAGTACTTC. The full variable domain, in which reference TRBV11-1 and TRBJ2-7 provide the parts outside the CDR3, is EAEVAQSPRYKITEKSQAVAFWCDPISGHATLYWYRQILGQGPELLVQFQDESVVDDSQLPKDRFSAERLKGVDSTLKIQPAELGDSAMYLCASSFYRGPRYEQYFGPGTRLTVT.